These T cell receptor beta chains were read from a single sample in a study of control samples from healthy donors and cancer patients. Using immunoSEQ multiplex PCR, the repertoire was profiled, and TCRdb retains in-frame clones only, with some absent. The data hold around 79,000 clones, with roughly 93% observed a single time. The sample was PBMCs. Receptor source: a woman in her thirties or forties with lung cancer. The CDR3 runs from the conserved cysteine through the conserved F or W. The D gene is left open where the match is weak.

v_call	j_call	d_call	cdr3_length	cdr3_aa	cdr3_nt
TRBV19	TRBJ2-7	NA	16	CASSITMPSGPGEQYF	TGTGCCAGTAGTATAACAATGCCGAGCGGCCCGGGCGAGCAGTACTTC
TRBV23-1	TRBJ1-1	TRBD1	13	CATKGQAFTEAFF	TGCGCCACTAAGGGACAGGCGTTCACAGAAGCTTTCTTT
TRBV7-9	TRBJ2-6	NA	15	CASELRGSGANVLTF	TGTGCCAGCGAGCTTCGCGGCTCTGGGGCCAACGTCCTGACTTTC
TRBV13	TRBJ2-2	NA	15	CASSIRRLGTGELFF	TGTGCCAGCAGCATCCGGCGGTTGGGGACCGGGGAGCTGTTTTTT
TRBV25-1	TRBJ1-2	NA	12	CASAGTAGGYTF	TGTGCTTCCGCGGGGACCGCCGGCGGCTACACCTTC
TRBV29-1	TRBJ2-7	NA	13	CSVEEWQTYEQYF	TGCAGCGTTGAAGAATGGCAGACCTACGAGCAGTACTTC
TRBV7-9	TRBJ2-3	TRBD2	17	CASSFHGRLADTDTQYF	TGTGCCAGCAGCTTTCACGGTAGGCTAGCGGACACAGATACGCAGTATTTT
TRBV7-2	TRBJ2-1	TRBD2	13	CASSYSGGSEQFF	TGTGCCAGCAGCTATAGCGGGGGTAGTGAGCAGTTCTTC
TRBV6-5	TRBJ1-5	NA	12	CASSYLGQPQHF	TGTGCCAGCAGTTACTTAGGTCAGCCCCAGCATTTT
TRBV11-2	TRBJ1-1	TRBD1	20	CASSLDSPDRAFFRDTEAFF	TGTGCCAGCAGCTTAGATTCCCCGGACAGGGCCTTCTTCCGGGACACTGAAGCTTTCTTT
TRBV7-9	TRBJ2-2	NA	14	CASSLVSATGELFF	TGTGCCAGCAGCTTAGTTTCGGCCACCGGGGAGCTGTTTTTT
TRBV9	TRBJ1-2	NA	18	CASSVACGVGGQFYGYTF	TGTGCCAGCAGCGTAGCCTGTGGCGTTGGGGGCCAGTTCTATGGCTACACCTTC
TRBV9	TRBJ1-2	NA	16	CASSVVSGITSYGYTF	TGTGCCAGCAGCGTAGTCTCCGGCATTACATCCTATGGCTACACCTTC
TRBV28	TRBJ1-6	NA	14	CASTPQRDNSPLHF	TGTGCCAGCACCCCACAGAGAGATAATTCACCCCTCCACTTT
TRBV7-9	TRBJ2-7	NA	14	CASSLNHLSHEQYF	TGTGCCAGCAGCTTAAACCACTTATCCCACGAGCAGTACTTC
TRBV14	TRBJ1-1	NA	13	CASSQDMNTEAFF	TGTGCCAGCAGCCAAGACATGAACACTGAAGCTTTCTTT
TRBV7-8	TRBJ2-1	NA	12	CASSTFLNEQFF	TGTGCCAGCAGCACCTTCCTGAATGAGCAGTTCTTC
TRBV29-1	TRBJ2-5	NA	14	CSVDNLGREETQYF	TGCAGCGTTGATAATTTGGGCAGAGAAGAGACCCAGTACTTC